This note documents a single T cell receptor (beta chain) sequence. Its specificity is unknown. PCR was performed using 60 Vbeta and 13 Jbeta primers. The data were produced by immunoSEQ multiplex PCR, yet TCRdb's version contains in-frame clones alone and is incomplete. The sample records roughly 120,000 clones, 60% to 85% being singletons. These data come from a study of cytomegalovirus exposure and HLA in healthy donors. Study-wide background: Among the 300 to 500 donors who were genotyped, approximately 84% fell in the genetic ancestry cluster that is associated with self-reported Caucasian donors. Overall study findings and caveats: The study assumed roughly uniform donor sequencing depth for presence/absence analyses. Cytomegalovirus association was listed for around 170 TCR beta chains. Accurate prediction of most subjects' HLA-A and HLA-B alleles from TCR beta sequences was reported.

Between the trimmed V and J ends, which lost 2 bases and 4 bases, there was a span of 12 bases. This CDR3 spans 14 amino acids. Germline V gene lookup returns CDR1 MNHNY and CDR2 SVGAGI (reference sequence). Input material: PBMCs. The sequence was obtained from a human donor in good health. The chain recombines TRBV6-6 with TRBJ2-7, with D perhaps matching TRBD2 (6 bases). As DNA, the CDR3 is TGTGCCAGCAGTTACGGGGGGAGCGCATACGAGCAGTACTTC. Its protein product is CASSYGGSAYEQYF.